What follows is one TCR beta chain and its context. The CDR3 extends over 14 amino acids. The germline gives CDR1 MNHEY, CDR2 SVGAGI. V was clipped by 5 bases and J by 5 bases; unmatched bases: 6. These data come from a study of blood T cell repertoires in COVID-19. Overall study: Sites across the United States, Italy and Spain contributed samples from acute and convalescent COVID-19. T cells, B-cell-depleted T cells, or PBMCs supplied cDNA or gDNA.

Original processing methods: Estimation of nucleated cell counts was performed using reference gene primer amplification. Measured with immunoSEQ multiplex PCR; TCRdb has only the in-frame clones, and not every one. V, J and clone size reflect that table, while D and trimming were determined from the DNA. The table has around 230,000 clones, roughly 80% seen once. The receptor was derived from a woman between 70 and 85 years old with active or convalescent COVID-19. Sequencing was performed on peripheral blood. The V gene is TRBV6-5, the J gene TRBJ2-7; the match to TRBD1 covers 10 bases. The CDR3 bases are TGTGCCAGCAGTCATCGGGACAGGGGCCACGAGCAGTACTTC. Translated, it gives CASSHRDRGHEQYF.